This TCR beta chain was obtained from a study of cytomegalovirus exposure and HLA in healthy donors (dated by TCRdb to about 2017). In terms of the full investigation: An earlier analysis of some 500 of the donors reported 250 to 350 Gb of sequence data and 117 million unique TCR beta sequences from some 180 million T cells. Roughly 300 gigabases of sequencing data and approximately 85 million unique TCR sequences were included in an early release covering roughly 700 HLA-typed donors. Among the roughly 430 genotyped donors, about 85% belonged to the genetic ancestry cluster associated with self-reported Caucasian donors. The study aimed to test whether cataloging public T cell receptors could reveal signatures of past pathogen exposure. The study used immunosequencing to profile the T cell repertoires of several hundred subjects and linked those repertoires to cytomegalovirus serostatus. Besides the first cohort of 666 subjects, a separate validation cohort made up of 120 different subjects was used. To predict cytomegalovirus infection status, the study brought together high-throughput TCR immunosequencing, statistical association of individual TCRs with disease status, and machine learning. A later analysis re-examined previously published TCR beta repertoires from more than 650 donors and added high-resolution HLA genotyping to investigate patterns of TCR occurrence. In the later analysis, no new phenotypic data were used to find candidate immune exposures; instead, reliance was placed on TCR beta sequences and their occurrence across donors. To decide whether each TCR beta V gene segment behaved as functional or pseudogenic, an earlier analysis of several hundred of the donors relied on high-throughput TCR beta sequencing. Alongside the repertoire data, information on donor age, sex, ethnicity and CMV serostatus was compiled. Genome-wide SNP genotypes for about 65% of the roughly 670 donors were used in a later genetic analysis, which treated that subset as a discovery cohort. Every repertoire in the discovery cohort had been generated on one and the same sequencing platform. Both class I and class II loci were covered by HLA typing, at four-digit resolution. The number of typed donors differed by locus: 629-630 for A, B, C, DRB1 and DQB1; some 500 for DQA1; approximately 600 for DPA1; and roughly 490 for DPB1. About five DR-DQ haplotypes were treated as single units for association and clustering because of strong linkage in the cohort. Across 398 genotyped donors of the cohort, an average of about 240,000 unique TCR beta nucleotide sequences per donor were sequenced, and approximately 17% of those sequences were non-productive.

Library preparation was by the immunoSEQ multiplex PCR assay. For the multiplex PCR, a mixture combining 60 forward primers for TCR Vbeta segments and 13 reverse primers for TCR Jbeta segments was used. The CDR3 region of rearranged TCR beta genes was amplified from genomic DNA by a multiplex PCR assay. The amplified TCR beta libraries were sequenced on the Illumina HiSeq System as 87-base-pair reads. Per the original workflow: A later analysis tallied 75 million to 95 million unique TCR beta chains across the 650 to 750 repertoires, and around 12 million of those chains were shared by two or more donors. A nearest-neighbor algorithm error-corrected the raw reads and collapsed the reads into unique sequences, merging closely related sequences to remove PCR and sequencing errors. Alignment of CDR3 sequences to IMGT reference sequences was used to assign V, D and J gene segments. For a sequence to be retained, a match of at least six nucleotides to both a V gene segment and a J gene segment was required. Rearrangements were classified as productive when the CDR3 lacked stop codons and remained in frame with V and J, and all other rearrangements were classified as non-productive. Following IMGT convention, CDR3 was defined as the stretch from the second conserved V-encoded cysteine to the conserved J-encoded phenylalanine. The earlier analysis of around 640 of the donors excluded sequences that lacked an unambiguous match to a single V gene segment. In an earlier analysis of 587 of the donors, V segments were called functional above 56.7% productive rearrangements and were called segregating when the between-donor standard deviation exceeded 5%. A statistical classification framework was developed to diagnose cytomegalovirus status using the catalog of TCR beta chain sequences. In a later analysis, V and J genes were assigned by comparing TCR nucleotide sequences against IMGT/GENE-DB human TR gene sequences. The TCRdist pipeline was used in a later analysis to assign CDR3 sequences and most-parsimonious VDJ recombination scenarios. A later analysis defined each TCR beta chain by its CDR3 amino acid sequence plus V-gene family, and excluded reads lacking a unique V-gene family. In a later analysis, 500 to 700 highly shared, low-generation-probability nucleotide sequences were removed to address suspected cross-contamination and a sequencing artifact. In a later analysis, a clonal expansion index for each public chain was calculated from normalized within-repertoire ranks of inferred template counts. In a later analysis, generation probabilities were computed using a VDJ recombination model fitted to out-of-frame rearrangements, and the results were checked against IGoR. In a later analysis, TCR-TCR, TCR-HLA and TCR-CMV co-occurrence was scored with hypergeometric tests, and a repertoire-size bias correction was applied to TCR pairs. In a later analysis, false discovery rates were estimated by permuting HLA or CMV assignments 20 times. In a later analysis, co-occurring TCRs were grouped with DBSCAN, and TCRdist sequence similarity was added when clustering was performed within HLA-allele-positive subsets. Repertoires with fewer than 30,000 or more than 120,000 public chains were left out of co-occurrence clustering, as were about 5 repertoires with anomalous nucleotide sharing. TCRdb mirrors the immuneACCESS table, restricted to in-frame sequences. Some clones are absent from its copies; in checked studies, under half trace to an unresolved V gene, and the reason for the others is unknown. Clone size and the V and J calls come from that table; the DNA yielded D and trimming. The sample records about 100,000 clones, 84% of which are singletons. Clones ranked in the top ten supply roughly 1.2% of the sample.

The cohort comprised 710 or so healthy bone marrow donors. All cohort members were sampled while nominally healthy, although unrecorded immune exposures were likely present. The donor tested CMV seronegative and was one of the 352 seronegative cohort members. A peripheral blood sample was collected from each donor, and TCR beta sequencing was performed on peripheral blood mononuclear cells. The Qiagen DNeasy Blood Extraction Kit was used to extract genomic DNA from the blood cell samples. Results and caveats for the whole study, not just this receptor: Three of the identified cytomegalovirus-associated TCR beta chains were confirmed in vitro to be specific for cytomegalovirus antigens. A total of about 180 TCR beta chains were listed by the study as associated with cytomegalovirus. A further reported finding was that TCR beta sequences accurately predicted the HLA-A and HLA-B alleles for most subjects in the first cohort. It was suggested by the authors that the approach could potentially be generalized to other disease states and immunological phenotypes. The classifier was reported to diagnose cytomegalovirus status with high specificity and sensitivity in both the original and validation cohorts. Compared with equally common non-associated chains, HLA-associated TCR beta chains in a later analysis were more clonally expanded and had lower generation probabilities. Because HLA typing was unavailable for some donors at each locus, only the typed subset was used in association tests. According to a later genetic analysis, donors in an Asian-associated ancestry cluster had fewer N-insertions in productive TCRs than the approximately 690-donor mean. In a later analysis, several top co-occurrence clusters were reported to appear linked to parvovirus B19, influenza, CMV and Epstein-Barr virus. A cluster of highly shared sequence variants was judged likely to be a technical artifact of the sequencing pipeline. The earlier analysis of almost 600 of the donors excluded over 15 rarely observed V segments, including chromosome 9 orphons, because counts were too low. Presence/absence analyses assumed roughly uniform sequencing depth across donors, an assumption that may not hold. Only TCR beta chains were sequenced in this cohort, and the absence of alpha or paired-chain data limited detectable features. Strong co-occurrence of HLA alleles, especially DR and DQ, made assigning TCR associations to individual alleles difficult. Linkage disequilibrium might explain the correlated functional status among segregating V segments, but an unknown experimental factor could not be ruled out. In a later genetic analysis, a missense DCLRE1C variant was associated with V-gene and J-gene trimming of TCR beta chains, and the association was replicated in an independent cohort. Because the 87-base-pair reads could not distinguish some IMGT-functional V segments, including TRBV6-2 and TRBV6-3, those segments were excluded. A later analysis associated 16,951 TCR beta sequences with specific HLA alleles at a false discovery rate of 0.05. An earlier analysis of around 540 of the donors showed that most TCR beta V segments appeared in productive rearrangements either about 87% or about 30% of the time, which broadly matched IMGT annotations. According to a later analysis, most CMV-associated TCR beta chains appeared to be HLA-restricted, and the HLA associations seemed to be driven largely by CMV exposure. According to a later analysis, TCR association rates differed among HLA loci, with DRB1 alleles showing the most associated TCRs and HLA-C alleles showing the fewest. For the cohort, immune exposure information was limited to CMV serostatus. Most TCR sequences were seen in very few donors, while some public TCRs were found in many individuals.

Trimming removed 6 bases from V and 0 bases from J, leaving 12 bases between the germline ends. Via the germline V gene, CDR1 is MDHEN and CDR2 SYDVKM. There are 14 amino acids in the CDR3, from cysteine to phenylalanine inclusive. Only the CDR3 region is kept as DNA, spanning 42 bases read in frame from base 1. Comment on this clone: The antigen it recognizes is unknown. One base away there is no much larger clone; base qualities are not given.

Sequencing was performed on PBMCs. The receptor chain draws on TRBV28 and TRBJ2-7; perhaps TRBD2 is the D gene, with 5 bases matching. This receptor was obtained from a woman aged 18-29 years in good health and CMV-seronegative. At the DNA level, the sequence is TGTGCCAGCAGGGCCCCGGGAAGCTCCTACGAGCAGTACTTC. Its protein is CASRAPGSSYEQYF.